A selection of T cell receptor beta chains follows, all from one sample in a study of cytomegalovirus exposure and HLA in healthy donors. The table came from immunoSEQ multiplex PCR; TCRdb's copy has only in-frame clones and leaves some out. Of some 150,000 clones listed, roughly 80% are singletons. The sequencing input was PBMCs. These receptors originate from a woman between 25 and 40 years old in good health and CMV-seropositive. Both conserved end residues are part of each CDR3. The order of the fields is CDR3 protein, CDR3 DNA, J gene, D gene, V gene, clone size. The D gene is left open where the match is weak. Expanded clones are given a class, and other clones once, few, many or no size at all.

CDR3: CASSGLTSGASEQYF; DNA: TGCGCCAGCAGCGGGTTGACTAGCGGGGCCTCCGAGCAGTACTTC; J: TRBJ2-7; D: TRBD2; V: TRBV5-1; size: .
CDR3: CSVQGAANYGYTF; DNA: TGCAGCGTTCAGGGGGCCGCGAACTATGGCTACACCTTC; J: TRBJ1-2; D: TRBD1; V: TRBV29-1; size: .
CDR3: CASSPGGLAADTQYF; DNA: TGTGCCAGCAGCCCCGGGGGACTAGCGGCAGATACGCAGTATTTT; J: TRBJ2-3; D: TRBD2; V: TRBV7-3; size: few
CDR3: CASSSRDSYTLWKNTIYF; DNA: TGTGCCAGCAGCAGTAGAGACAGCTACACACTCTGGAAGAACACCATATATTTT; J: TRBJ1-3; D: .; V: TRBV28; size: .
CDR3: CASSLGSGQSTDTQYF; DNA: TGTGCCAGCAGTCTTGGGTCGGGACAGAGCACAGATACGCAGTATTTT; J: TRBJ2-3; D: TRBD1; V: TRBV28; size: .
CDR3: CASSLGGTLNTGELFF; DNA: TGTGCCAGCAGCTTGGGAGGGACTTTGAACACCGGGGAGCTGTTTTTT; J: TRBJ2-2; D: .; V: TRBV5-4; size: .
CDR3: CASSLGQSYEQYF; DNA: TGTGCCAGCTCACTGGGACAGTCATACGAGCAGTACTTC; J: TRBJ2-7; D: TRBD1; V: TRBV18; size: .
CDR3: CASSRRISGETQYF; DNA: TGTGCCAGCAGCCGCCGTATTAGCGGAGAGACCCAGTACTTC; J: TRBJ2-5; D: .; V: TRBV7-2; size: .
CDR3: CASSERLQGADGYTF; DNA: TGTGCCAGCAGTGAACGGTTACAGGGGGCTGATGGCTACACCTTC; J: TRBJ1-2; D: TRBD1; V: TRBV2; size: .
CDR3: CASSWGQGMTYEQYF; DNA: TGTGCCAGCAGTTGGGGCCAGGGAATGACCTACGAGCAGTACTTC; J: TRBJ2-7; D: .; V: TRBV6-6; size: few
CDR3: CASSLTSGGAYEQYF; DNA: TGTGCCAGCAGCTTAACTAGCGGGGGGGCCTACGAGCAGTACTTC; J: TRBJ2-7; D: TRBD2; V: TRBV7-3; size: .
CDR3: CASSSGQGDEKLFF; DNA: TGTGCCAGCAGCTCTGGACAGGGGGATGAAAAACTGTTTTTT; J: TRBJ1-4; D: TRBD1; V: TRBV7-9; size: .
CDR3: CASSERGDTQYF; DNA: TGTGCCAGCAGTGAAAGGGGGGATACGCAGTATTTT; J: TRBJ2-3; D: .; V: TRBV2; size: few
CDR3: CASSFPLRNTEAFF; DNA: TGTGCCAGCAGTTTTCCCCTCCGGAACACTGAAGCTTTCTTT; J: TRBJ1-1; D: .; V: TRBV5-5; size: .
CDR3: CASMAVRNTEAFF; DNA: TGTGCCAGCATGGCAGTCAGGAACACTGAAGCTTTCTTT; J: TRBJ1-1; D: .; V: TRBV7-6; size: .
CDR3: CASSFRTGYYNEQFF; DNA: TGCGCCAGCAGCTTTAGGACAGGGTACTACAATGAGCAGTTCTTC; J: TRBJ2-1; D: TRBD1; V: TRBV5-1; size: .
CDR3: CASSLAGGRSETQYF; DNA: TGTGCCAGCAGCTTGGCAGGGGGGAGGTCGGAGACCCAGTACTTC; J: TRBJ2-5; D: .; V: TRBV5-4; size: .
CDR3: CASLNSPSGNTIYF; DNA: TGTGCCAGCCTTAACAGTCCTTCAGGAAACACCATATATTTT; J: TRBJ1-3; D: .; V: TRBV7-9; size: once
CDR3: CASSRRQGIGDYGYTF; DNA: TGTGCCAGCAGTCGCCGACAGGGTATCGGGGACTATGGCTACACCTTC; J: TRBJ1-2; D: TRBD1; V: TRBV5-4; size: few
CDR3: CASSQDPPPPGLAGGSSDTQYF; DNA: TGCGCCAGCAGCCAAGATCCCCCGCCCCCTGGACTAGCGGGGGGTTCTTCAGATACGCAGTATTTT; J: TRBJ2-3; D: TRBD2; V: TRBV4-3; size: few
CDR3: CAWSVRPETGGGYGYTF; DNA: TGTGCCTGGAGTGTACGCCCCGAGACAGGGGGGGGCTATGGCTACACCTTC; J: TRBJ1-2; D: TRBD1; V: TRBV30; size: .
CDR3: CASSFQGAPEDTQYF; DNA: TGTGCCAGCAGCTTCCAGGGGGCGCCGGAAGATACGCAGTATTTT; J: TRBJ2-3; D: TRBD1; V: TRBV5-4; size: .
CDR3: CASSVGGTANLYEQYF; DNA: TGTGCCAGCAGCGTGGGGGGGACGGCAAACCTCTACGAGCAGTACTTC; J: TRBJ2-7; D: TRBD2; V: TRBV9; size: .
CDR3: CASSRAGQGANEQFF; DNA: TGTGCCAGCTCACGGGCGGGACAGGGGGCCAATGAGCAGTTCTTC; J: TRBJ2-1; D: TRBD1; V: TRBV18; size: few
CDR3: CASSSASTGGGYTF; DNA: TGTGCCAGCAGCTCAGCCTCGACAGGGGGTGGCTACACCTTC; J: TRBJ1-2; D: TRBD1; V: TRBV11-1; size: once
CDR3: CSSSLRDRPPFF; DNA: TGTTCCAGCAGCTTGAGAGACAGGCCGCCTTTCTTT; J: TRBJ1-1; D: .; V: TRBV7-9; size: .
CDR3: CASSRGWVELFF; DNA: TGTGCCAGCAGCCGAGGGTGGGTGGAGCTGTTTTTT; J: TRBJ2-2; D: .; V: TRBV6-1; size: few
CDR3: CASSPRIDNEQFF; DNA: TGCGCCAGCAGCCCGAGGATAGACAATGAGCAGTTCTTC; J: TRBJ2-1; D: .; V: TRBV4-1; size: .
CDR3: CASSTGNGYTF; DNA: TGTGCCAGCAGTACGGGTAATGGCTACACCTTC; J: TRBJ1-2; D: .; V: TRBV7-2; size: few
CDR3: CASGQGGPYANYGYTF; DNA: TGTGCCTCCGGCCAGGGCGGACCTTATGCTAACTATGGCTACACCTTC; J: TRBJ1-2; D: .; V: TRBV25-1; size: .
CDR3: CASRVAGGSTDTQYF; DNA: TGTGCCAGCAGAGTAGCGGGGGGCAGCACAGATACGCAGTATTTT; J: TRBJ2-3; D: TRBD2; V: TRBV5-4; size: .
CDR3: CASRLRPAYEQYF; DNA: TGTGCCAGCAGGCTGAGGCCGGCCTACGAGCAGTACTTC; J: TRBJ2-7; D: .; V: TRBV7-8; size: .
CDR3: CASSLEFQGELFF; DNA: TGCGCCAGCAGCTTGGAATTCCAGGGTGAACTGTTTTTT; J: TRBJ1-4; D: .; V: TRBV5-1; size: few
CDR3: CASSQQGFGTEAFF; DNA: TGCGCCAGCAGCCAGCAGGGTTTTGGGACTGAAGCTTTCTTT; J: TRBJ1-1; D: .; V: TRBV4-3; size: .
CDR3: CAISETGYSNQPQHF; DNA: TGTGCCATCAGTGAAACAGGTTATAGCAATCAGCCCCAGCATTTT; J: TRBJ1-5; D: .; V: TRBV10-3; size: .
CDR3: CSVLRAPTGEQYF; DNA: TGCAGCGTTTTACGAGCCCCGACGGGCGAGCAGTACTTC; J: TRBJ2-7; D: .; V: TRBV29-1; size: .
CDR3: CASSQGGENTEAFF; DNA: TGTGCCAGCAGCCAAGGGGGCGAGAACACTGAAGCTTTCTTT; J: TRBJ1-1; D: .; V: TRBV4-2; size: .